Below, 32 T cell receptor beta chains from the same sample are listed, as sequenced in a study of blood T cell repertoires in COVID-19. TCRdb's table, derived via immunoSEQ multiplex PCR, lists solely in-frame clones and lacks some. The table shows over 150,000 clones, with 80% occurring only once. The sequencing input was PBMCs or T cells enriched from blood (not recorded which). Receptors originate from a woman aged 60-70 years who had recovered from COVID-19.

The rearrangement joins TRBV19 to TRBJ2-7, with D unresolved. V lost 3 bases and J lost 3, with 3 bases in between. CDR3 size: 11 residues. The V gene's germline CDR1 is LNHDA and CDR2 SQIVND (reference sequence). The CDR3 is CASSIGYEQYF. The CDR3 nucleotides are TGTGCCAGTAGTATCGGCTACGAGCAGTACTTC.

In its sample, this clone was seen once. The CDR3 DNA sequence: TGCAGCGTGGTCCCCAGGCTTTCACCCCTCCACTTT. Encoded protein: CSVVPRLSPLHF. The chain links TRBV29-1 to TRBJ1-6; D unclear. This CDR3 is built from 12 residues. V lost 6 bases, J lost 9 bases, and 12 bases lay in between. The V gene's germline CDR1 is SQVTM and CDR2 ANQGSEA.

CDR3 in DNA: TGTGCCACCAGTGATTCGGGACAGAACAATTCACCCCTCCACTTT. This codes for CATSDSGQNNSPLHF. This sequence joins TRBV24-1 and TRBJ1-6; 7 nucleotides agree with TRBD1. V dropped 2 bases and J dropped 7; count of bases not matched to a gene: 4. From germline, CDR1 is KGHDR and CDR2 SFDVKD. CDR3 length equals 15 residues.

This clone has ten or more counts. This chain connects TRBV11-2 to TRBJ1-2; possibly TRBD1 for D (6 bases). Between the trimmed V and J ends, which lost 4 bases and 7 bases, there was a span of 19 bases. CDR1 SGHAT and CDR2 FQNNGV come from the germline V gene. CDR3 length equals 15 residues. CDR3 in DNA: TGTGCCAGCAGCTCGGTAACAGGGAAGACGGGTGGCTACACCTTC. Protein sequence: CASSSVTGKTGGYTF.

The chain links TRBV6-9 to TRBJ2-2; 9 bases align to TRBD1. The CDR3 is made up of 14 amino acids. Germline V CDR1 and CDR2: MNHGY, SVAAGI. V shed 4 bases and J 4 bases; nucleotides not matched to a gene: 1. The CDR3 DNA reads as TGTGCCAGCAGTTCGGACAGGGGCACCGGGGAGCTGTTTTTT. It yields the protein CASSSDRGTGELFF.

This clone was seen a single time. This chain links TRBV6-2 or TRBV6-3 with TRBJ2-3; weak D call: TRBD1 (5 bases). This CDR3 spans 18 amino acids. Germline V gives CDR1 MNHEY, CDR2 SVGEGT. V gave up 2 bases and J gave up 4 bases, with 22 bases separating them. CDR3 in amino acids: CASSYTALSGRDPDTQYF. CDR3 DNA sequence: TGTGCCAGCAGTTACACAGCCCTCTCGGGCAGGGATCCAGATACGCAGTATTTT.

V usage is TRBV11-2 and J usage is TRBJ1-4, with D tentatively TRBD1 (5 bases). The V end lost 1 base, the J end lost 14 bases, and 17 bases lay between the germline ends. The CDR3 runs 14 residues. CDR1 is SGHAT and CDR2 is FQNNGV in the germline V gene. The CDR3 nucleotides are TGTGCCAGCAGCTTAGCGGGCGACGGGGGGAATCTGTTTTTT. This sequence encodes CASSLAGDGGNLFF.

The chain couples TRBV12-3 or TRBV12-4 to TRBJ2-1, with TRBD2 matching 11 bases. The ends lost 5 bases at V and 10 bases at J; junction bases unmatched: 4. The CDR3 runs 13 residues. The CDR3 sequence is CASSLGLAGEQFF. The CDR3 DNA sequence: TGTGCCAGCAGTCTCGGACTAGCGGGCGAGCAGTTCTTC.

The chain employs TRBV30 and TRBJ2-3; no clear D. Trimming shortened V by 4 bases and J by 1 base, and 9 bases separated the two germline ends. Germline CDR1 GTSNPN, CDR2 SVGIG (reference sequence). This CDR3 is built from 13 residues. CDR3 in DNA: TGTGCCTGGAAAAAGTCGGGCACAGATACGCAGTATTTT. Its protein product is CAWKKSGTDTQYF. Filled out from reference TRBV30 and TRBJ2-3, the complete variable domain reads SQTIHQWPATLVQPVGSPLSLECTVEGTSNPNLYWYRQAAGRGLQLLFYSVGIGQISSEVPQNLSASRPQDRQFILSSKKLLLSDSGFYLCAWKKSGTDTQYFGPGTRLTVL.

This rearrangement joins TRBV12-3 or TRBV12-4 to TRBJ2-3; possible D gene TRBD1, 6 bases. Trimming shortened V by 11 bases and J by 6 bases, and 15 bases separated the two germline ends. The CDR3 has 12 residues. The CDR3 region is CASKFGQDTQYF. In nucleotides, the CDR3 is TGTGCCTCAAAATTTGGACAGGATACGCAGTATTTT.

This chain uses TRBV2 with TRBJ1-2; 7 nucleotides agree with TRBD1. The CDR3 covers 14 residues. Germline CDR1 SNHLY, CDR2 FYNNEI. The junction had 8 bases not matched to a gene; V was cut back by 6 bases and J by 4 bases. Here the CDR3 DNA reads TGTGCCAGCAGCGCCGGAGGGGGCTTCTATGGCTACACCTTC. Translated, it gives CASSAGGGFYGYTF. Full variable domain (missing parts from reference TRBV2 and TRBJ1-2): EPEVTQTPSHQVTQMGQEVILRCVPISNHLYFYWYRQILGQKVEFLVSFYNNEISEKSEIFDDQFSVERPDGSNFTLKIRSTKLEDSAMYFCASSAGGGFYGYTFGSGTRLTVV.

The rearrangement joins TRBV9 to TRBJ2-1; TRBD2 is a possible D gene (6 bases). Trimming left V 5 bases short and J 7 bases short, with 7 bases between. Germline CDR1 reads SGDLS; CDR2 reads YYNGEE. The CDR3 has 11 residues. The CDR3 sequence is CASRAGNEQFF. The CDR3, as DNA: TGTGCCAGCAGGGCGGGGAATGAGCAGTTCTTC.

This chain connects TRBV5-8 to TRBJ2-3, with 8 bases aligning to TRBD1. Per the germline V gene, CDR1 is SGHTS and CDR2 is YDEGEE. The CDR3 has 12 residues. The junction had 3 bases not matched to a gene; V was cut back by 6 bases and J by 6 bases. The CDR3 sequence: CASNYRGDTQYF. CDR3 bases: TGTGCCAGCAACTACAGGGGGGATACGCAGTATTTT.

The chain joins TRBV12-3 or TRBV12-4 to TRBJ1-6, with D unresolved. The CDR3 is made up of 12 amino acids. V was clipped by 6 bases and J by 6 bases, with 6 bases between them. The CDR3 DNA reads as TGTGCCAGCAGACGGAGTAATTCACCCCTCCACTTT. It translates to CASRRSNSPLHF.

The rearrangement joins TRBV15 to TRBJ2-1; tentative D call: TRBD2 (5 bases). CDR3 size: 13 residues. The germline gives CDR1 LNHNV, CDR2 YYDKDF (reference sequence). V shed 8 bases and J shed 7 bases, with 15 bases lying between them. Here the CDR3 reads CATQRSGENEQFF. The CDR3, as DNA: TGTGCCACCCAAAGGAGCGGTGAGAATGAGCAGTTCTTC. Full variable domain (rest looked up from reference TRBV15 and TRBJ2-1): DAMVIQNPRYQVTQFGKPVTLSCSQTLNHNVMYWYQQKSSQAPKLLFHYYDKDFNNEADTPDNFQSRRPNTSFCFLDIRSPGLGDTAMYLCATQRSGENEQFFGPGTRLTVL.

As regards this clone: Additional DNA sequences in this sample encode the identical CDR3. This rearrangement joins TRBV4-1 to TRBJ1-3; D unresolved. CDR1 and CDR2 (germline): MGHRA, YSYEKL. The ends were cut back, 1 base at V and 2 bases at J, with 3 bases in the middle. CDR3 length: 13 residues. CDR3 sequence: CASSQAAGNTIYF. The CDR3 coding sequence is TGCGCCAGCAGCCAAGCGGCTGGAAACACCATATATTTT.

This chain connects TRBV19 to TRBJ1-4, with 8 bases fitting TRBD1. V shed 7 bases, J shed 7 bases, and the junction held 11 bases outside the gene matches. The germline V gene encodes CDR1 LNHDA and CDR2 SQIVND (reference sequence). CDR3 length equals 15 residues. The CDR3 protein is CASKPGQGSGEKLFF. The CDR3 bases are TGTGCCAGTAAACCCGGACAGGGTAGCGGTGAAAAACTGTTTTTT.

This chain joins TRBV7-2 and TRBJ1-6; D is possibly TRBD1 (5 bases). V lost 3 bases, J lost 7 bases, and 7 bases lay in between. The CDR3 contains 13 residues. Germline V CDR1 and CDR2: SGHTA, FQGNSA. The CDR3 bases are TGTGCCAGCAGCTTTCAGGGAAATTCACCCCTCCACTTT. Translation: CASSFQGNSPLHF.

In its sample, this clone was seen once. This rearrangement joins TRBV3-1 (or the pseudogene TRBV3-2) to TRBJ1-2; D gene ambiguous. Trimming removed 6 bases at V and 7 bases at J, with 9 bases between. The CDR3 contains 11 residues. Germline CDR1 and CDR2: LGHDT and YNNKEL (reference sequence). The CDR3 loop is CASSHGGGYTF. DNA for the CDR3: TGTGCCAGCAGTCACGGAGGTGGCTACACCTTC.

The V call is TRBV3-1 (or the pseudogene TRBV3-2), the J call TRBJ1-6; possible D gene TRBD1, 6 bases. Between the trimmed V and J ends, which lost 0 bases and 10 bases, there was a span of 10 bases. Looked up from germline, CDR1 is LGHDT and CDR2 is YNNKEL (reference sequence). The CDR3 consists of 14 residues. The CDR3 spells CASSQETGRSPLHF. For the CDR3, the DNA is TGTGCCAGCAGCCAAGAAACAGGGCGATCACCCCTCCACTTT.

The rearrangement joins TRBV7-8 to TRBJ2-2, with 12 bases that match TRBD2. The CDR3 is made up of 16 amino acids. V trimming: 5 bases; J trimming: 5 bases; junction bases outside the gene matches: 6. Germline CDR1 and CDR2: SGHVS and FQNEAQ. The DNA for the CDR3 is TGTGCCAGCAGCCTGCGACTAGCGGGGGATACCGGGGAGCTGTTTTTT. Its translation is CASSLRLAGDTGELFF.

This clone was counted only a few times. This chain uses TRBV19 with TRBJ2-6, with D maybe TRBD1 (6 bases). Germline CDR1 LNHDA, CDR2 SQIVND (reference sequence). The CDR3 covers 17 residues. The ends were cut back, 3 bases at V and 0 bases at J, with 12 bases in the middle. CDR3 in amino acids: CASSMGAAYSGANVLTF. The CDR3 DNA sequence: TGTGCCAGTAGTATGGGGGCAGCTTACTCTGGGGCCAACGTCCTGACTTTC. The entire variable domain, with the rest obtained from reference TRBV19 and TRBJ2-6, is as follows: DGGITQSPKYLFRKEGQNVTLSCEQNLNHDAMYWYRQDPGQGLRLIYYSQIVNDFQKGDIAEGYSVSREKKESFPLTVTSAQKNPTAFYLCASSMGAAYSGANVLTFGAGSRLTVL.

This sequence joins TRBV4-1 and TRBJ2-7; TRBD2 might be the D (6 bases). V was trimmed by 6 bases and J by 1 base, leaving 19 bases between them. From germline, CDR1 is MGHRA and CDR2 YSYEKL. The CDR3 length is 16 residues. The CDR3 loop reads CASRGNSGAESYEQYF. The CDR3 coding sequence is TGCGCCAGCAGGGGGAACTCGGGAGCGGAGTCCTACGAGCAGTACTTC.

This chain links TRBV29-1 with TRBJ1-3; D possibly corresponds to TRBD1 (6 bases). Trimming stripped 3 bases from V and 0 bases from J, with 12 bases between. In germline, CDR1 is SQVTM, CDR2 ANQGSEA. The CDR3 sequence is 15 residues long. CDR3: CSVDRTDRSGNTIYF. The CDR3 nucleotides are TGCAGCGTTGATCGGACAGACCGCTCTGGAAACACCATATATTTT.

This chain connects TRBV5-1 to TRBJ1-1; D not resolved. The V end was cut by 3 bases, the J end by 1 base, with 10 bases between. CDR1 is SGHRS and CDR2 is YFSETQ in the germline V gene. This CDR3 region has 14 residues. CDR3 residues: CASSSAQPNTEAFF. In DNA, the CDR3 is TGCGCCAGCAGCTCGGCACAGCCGAACACTGAAGCTTTCTTT.

CDR3: CASSAGNSNQPQHF. The CDR3 DNA sequence: TGTGCCAGCAGTGCAGGGAATAGCAATCAGCCCCAGCATTTT. The gene calls are TRBV2 and TRBJ1-5; tentative D call: TRBD1 (5 bases). V lost 4 bases to trimming and J lost 0 bases, with 7 bases between them. The CDR3 has 14 amino acids. The germline V gene has CDR1 SNHLY and CDR2 FYNNEI.

This chain joins TRBV7-9 and TRBJ1-4, with 7 bases that match TRBD1. The CDR3 extends over 16 amino acids. Germline values: CDR1 SEHNR, CDR2 FQNEAQ (reference sequence). V lost 4 bases to trimming and J lost 8 bases; unmatched junction nucleotides: 13. The chain's CDR3 is CASSSPTDREREKLFF. The CDR3 region has the DNA TGTGCCAGCAGCTCGCCTACCGACAGGGAGCGCGAAAAACTGTTTTTT.

This chain connects TRBV7-8 to TRBJ2-5, with TRBD2 matching 8 bases. Germline CDR1 and CDR2: SGHVS and FQNEAQ. The ends lost 4 bases at V and 4 bases at J; junction bases unmatched: 5. This CDR3 has 14 residues. The CDR3 reads CASSSGGGPETQYF. As DNA, the CDR3 is TGTGCCAGCAGCTCGGGAGGGGGTCCAGAGACCCAGTACTTC.

The chain is built from TRBV5-4 and TRBJ2-3, with D maybe TRBD2 (6 bases). Trimming removed 1 base from V and 3 bases from J, with 18 bases in between. The V gene's germline CDR1 is SGHNT and CDR2 YYREEE (reference sequence). There are 17 residues in the CDR3. For the CDR3, the DNA is TGTGCCAGCAGCTTGTTCGGAGGGCGGGGTGGTACAGATACGCAGTATTTT. Translating it yields CASSLFGGRGGTDTQYF.

This chain connects TRBV6-1 to TRBJ2-7, with D possibly being TRBD1 (6 bases). Germline lookup yields CDR1 MNHNS and CDR2 SASEGT. The length of the CDR3 is 14 residues. Trimming left V 3 bases short and J 2 bases short, with 11 bases between. CDR3 in DNA: TGTGCCAGCAGTGAGATTCCAGGGGCCTACGAGCAGTACTTC. As protein: CASSEIPGAYEQYF.

Only one count was recorded for this clone. The chain carries TRBV21-1 and TRBJ1-5. TRBV21-1 is a pseudogene locus. The CDR3 has 11 amino acids. The CDR3 DNA sequence: TGTGCCAGCAGCCCCCGCGTTCCCCAGCATTTT. Its protein product is CASSPRVPQHF.

CDR3 region: CASSDRQAGETQYF. In DNA, the CDR3 is TGTGCCAGCAGTGATCGACAGGCTGGTGAGACCCAGTACTTC. The chain is built from TRBV25-1 and TRBJ2-5; D is possibly TRBD1 (6 bases). This CDR3 has 14 residues. From germline, CDR1 is MGHDK and CDR2 SYGVNS. Trimming took 3 bases from V and 5 from J, leaving 13 bases between them.